This T cell receptor (beta chain) stems from a study of CD8 T cells in ankylosing spondylitis. Study-wide findings and caveats: Ankylosing spondylitis blood appeared to carry a characteristic TCR beta motif of under ten highly homologous variants. Disease-linked clones reportedly concentrated significantly in matched ankylosing spondylitis synovial fluid.

This clonotype has a count of ten or more. Its target is unknown. 5'-RACE, quantitative and with molecular barcodes, yielded the TCR beta libraries. TCRdb used MiXCR to reprocess the 5' RACE reads, holding one entry per CDR3 protein. The sample carries tens of thousands of distinct CDR3 sequences, around 2.8% recorded once. CDR1 is SGDLS and CDR2 is YYNGEE in the germline V gene. The germline V and J ends were trimmed by 3 bases and 5 bases, with 6 bases remaining between them. The CDR3 length is 12 residues. This TCR was sampled from a male donor with ankylosing spondylitis or in good health (not recorded which). The chain is built from TRBV9 and TRBJ1-5; D gene uncertain. The sample consisted of blood, either unsorted or a sorted T cell fraction (not recorded which). Here the CDR3 DNA reads TGTGCCAGCAGCGCGGGTGATCAGCCCCAGCATTTT. Its protein is CASSAGDQPQHF.